This T cell receptor delta chain was sequenced in a study of γδ T cells in repeated Plasmodium falciparum infection. Study-level information: Four controlled malaria infections with P. falciparum NF54 spanned about 640 days. Whole-study findings and limits: Malian donors came from one small rural village, predominantly one ethnic group.

TCRdb re-called the multiplex PCR reads with CATT. The sample shows 93,000 or so delta-chain clones, over 0.9% of them seen only once. Vgamma9/Vdelta2+ and Vdelta2-negative gammadelta T cells were flow-sorted from PBMC for bulk sequencing. Trimming at V came to 2 bases and at J to 2 bases, leaving 37 bases not matched to a gene. Germline CDR1 TSWWSYY, CDR2 QGS. The CDR3 contains 29 residues. Comments on this clone: No antigen is known for it. The mismatch at residue 18 between this DNA's translation and the TCRdb protein of a much larger clone likely reflects a read error; the protein shown is translated from the DNA.

This clonotype was sampled from a pool of human donors (malaria-infected and uninfected, not separated). The genes are TRDV1 and TRDJ3; 9 bases agree with TRDD3. Here the J gene was assigned by germline matching of the DNA, as TCRdb has none. Sequenced sample: gamma-delta T cells from blood. The CDR3 DNA reads TGTGCTCTTGGGGAAAATCCTACCCTCCCTTGGGTGCGTCTTACTGGGGGACACCCACCGACCTGGGACACCCGACAGATGTTTTTC. Protein sequence: CALGENPTLPWVRLTGGHPPTWDTRQMFF.